This T cell receptor beta chain was sequenced during a study of cytomegalovirus exposure and HLA in healthy donors. Germline CDR1 and CDR2: LNHDA and SQIVND (reference sequence). The CDR3 length is 14 residues. With 3 bases clipped from V and 7 bases from J, the junction kept 6 bases outside the gene matches. The PCR ran on 60 Vbeta and 13 Jbeta primers. Clones were sequenced by immunoSEQ multiplex PCR, and TCRdb holds only the in-frame ones, with some missing. This sample has 200,000 to 250,000 clones, with around 73% found just once. The specimen sequenced was PBMCs. The genes are TRBV19 and TRBJ2-1, with TRBD2 identical over 7 bases. This TCR derives from a male donor in good health and CMV-seronegative. CDR3: CASSIAGADNEQFF. The DNA for the CDR3 is TGTGCCAGTAGTATTGCGGGAGCCGATAATGAGCAGTTCTTC.